These T cell receptor beta chains were read from a single sample in a study of T cell repertoires in cytomegalovirus infection. No antigen has been assigned to these receptors. TCRdb fed the reads into MiXCR, producing one record per CDR3 protein. This sample has hundreds of thousands of distinct CDR3 sequences, with roughly a third found just once. The sequenced sample was cultured PBMCs, obtained from culture after CMV antigen stimulation. The source is a human donor in good health (CMV status not recorded). Some clones in this sample may be carry-over from other donors' samples. The conserved cysteine and the conserved F or W are not part of the CDR3 here. Each record gives: clone size, V gene, CDR3 protein. Size is stated for part of the rows, as once, few or many counts, or as a class when the clone is expanded.

. | TRBV5-1 | ASSFLAGSQNIQY
many | TRBV12-3/TRBV12-4 | ASSFMGNEQF
many | TRBV5-4 | ASSLKLAGHYEQY
few | TRBV19 | ASSIWGGDEQF
few | TRBV7-8 | ASSLGQSAYEQY
. | TRBV29-1 | SVDPGQGGETQY
. | TRBV28 | ASSSGTSGSGNTGELF
few | TRBV7-2 | ASRSSGPSSYNEQF
. | TRBV19 | ASSIMGGTEAF
once | TRBV10-3 | AISEFPGEQF
. | TRBV5-4 | ASSDGVAGVGETQY
. | TRBV11-2 | ASSLAPARHNEQF
. | TRBV7-6 | AGSPSAGSSYNEQF
few | TRBV7-2 | ASRSTGVDTQY
medium-sized | TRBV7-8 | ASSILGIAGRRTNEKLF
. | TRBV29-1 | SVEDPTRPSSTDTQY
. | TRBV27 | ASSPRVGDSNQPQH
few | TRBV4-2 | ASSQAVREDGNEQF
few | TRBV11-2 | ASSLGTSGSARETQY
. | TRBV20-1 | SARQGLAGVDEQF
few | TRBV28 | APAPLITGGLAGGNEQF
. | TRBV29-1 | SVVHRGRYT
many | TRBV7-2 | ASSLTSGSGTQY
few | TRBV6-6 | ASTLATENTEAF
. | TRBV12-3/TRBV12-4 | ASSLAPEEAF
few | TRBV12-3/TRBV12-4 | ASISLTGAATEAF
many | TRBV7-2 | ASSLAQWEPQH
. | TRBV7-9 | ASSPPTAEAF
few | TRBV13 | ASSERNSGNTIY
. | TRBV7-9 | ASSARDRVQFGQF
many | TRBV7-9 | ASSLEGGGANVLT
many | TRBV7-2 | ASTRGEETQY
. | TRBV7-6 | ASSLAIVPGNEQF
many | TRBV28 | ASSSPGKSTEAF
. | TRBV6-2/TRBV6-3 | ASSEDRRNTEAF
. | TRBV12-3/TRBV12-4 | ASSLSGRGPTGELF
. | TRBV11-2 | ASSSLGLGVETQY
many | TRBV7-8 | ASTWGGSSNNEQF
. | TRBV12-3/TRBV12-4 | ASRQTSGRSTSYNEQF
once | TRBV7-3 | ASSLTKEREQY
many | TRBV7-2 | ASSFRQYNEQF
. | TRBV12-3/TRBV12-4 | ASSLRSPGTDTQY
many | TRBV7-8 | ASSLPGGSYEQY
. | TRBV15 | ATSSEGQEPTYEQY